The 27 T cell receptor beta chains in this list originate from one sample, sequenced in a study of cytomegalovirus exposure and HLA in healthy donors. Primers: 60 Vbeta forward and 13 Jbeta reverse. Clones were read by immunoSEQ multiplex PCR, and TCRdb kept only the in-frame ones, dropping some. The sample shows 100,000 or so clones, approximately 80% of them seen only once. Sequencing input: PBMCs. These receptors all stem from a male donor in good health and CMV-seronegative.

The chain recombines TRBV7-3 with TRBJ1-2; 7 bases fit TRBD1. J gave up 4 bases and V 4 bases, and 6 bases lay outside the gene matches. The CDR3 is 14 amino acids. Germline CDR1 SGHTA, CDR2 FQGTGA. In DNA form, the CDR3 reads TGTGCCAGCAGCTCTTACCCAGGGGGCTATGGCTACACCTTC. Encoded protein: CASSSYPGGYGYTF.

The chain joins TRBV5-1 to TRBJ2-3, with no clear D. Germline V CDR1 and CDR2: SGHRS, YFSETQ. V lost 2 bases to trimming and J lost 2 bases, with 6 bases between them. The CDR3 contains 13 residues. The CDR3 sequence is CASSFTVTDTQYF. The CDR3 region has the DNA TGCGCCAGCAGCTTCACGGTCACAGATACGCAGTATTTT.

This clone was recorded only once. The genes are TRBV30 and TRBJ1-1; D may be TRBD1 (5 bases). The CDR3 length is 13 residues. V lost 1 base to trimming and J lost 1 base, with 7 bases between them. The V gene's germline CDR1 is GTSNPN and CDR2 SVGIG (reference sequence). CDR3 coding DNA: TGTGCCTGGAGTGAACAGGAGAACACTGAAGCTTTCTTT. This translates into CAWSEQENTEAFF.

The chain employs TRBV6-5 and TRBJ1-1; D not resolved. Germline V CDR1 and CDR2: MNHEY, SVGAGI. This CDR3 comprises 16 residues. Trimming left V 0 bases short and J 4 bases short, with 15 bases between. The CDR3 region is CASSYSTLAVSTEAFF. As DNA, the CDR3 is TGTGCCAGCAGTTACTCGACTTTGGCGGTGAGCACTGAAGCTTTCTTT.

V is TRBV13 and J is TRBJ1-4, with D maybe TRBD1 (5 bases). Trimming removed 5 bases from V and 3 bases from J, with 19 bases in between. Germline V gives CDR1 PRHDT, CDR2 FYEKMQ (reference sequence). The CDR3 length is 17 residues. Written as DNA, the CDR3 is TGTGCCAGCAGCAAACTGGGCGGGGGTTTGGCTAATGAAAAACTGTTTTTT. This sequence encodes CASSKLGGGLANEKLFF.

DNA for the CDR3: TGTGCCAGCAGCTCACAGAACTCCTACAATGAGCAGTTCTTC. It specifies CASSSQNSYNEQFF. The V and J genes are TRBV27 and TRBJ2-1; D remains ambiguous. Trimming took 6 bases from V and 0 from J, leaving 9 bases between them. CDR3 size: 14 residues. Germline V gene data show CDR1 as MNHEY and CDR2 as SMNVEV (reference sequence).

The chain carries TRBV5-1 and TRBJ1-2, with D hard to call. V was trimmed by 3 bases and J by 8 bases, leaving 17 bases between them. The CDR3 spans 14 residues. Germline CDR1 is SGHRS and CDR2 is YFSETQ. The DNA for the CDR3 is TGCGCCAGCAGCTCTTTCGGGATAGAGGGAGGCTACACCTTC. As protein: CASSSFGIEGGYTF.

The gene calls are TRBV5-4 and TRBJ2-7; perhaps TRBD1 as D (6 bases). With 4 bases removed from V and 2 bases from J, the gap between germline ends came to 10 bases. The CDR3 covers 13 residues. Germline V CDR1 and CDR2: SGHNT, YYREEE (reference sequence). CDR3 residues: CASSTDRAYEQYF. CDR3 sequence (DNA): TGTGCCAGCAGCACGGACAGAGCCTACGAGCAGTACTTC.

This chain connects TRBV27 to TRBJ2-3, with TRBD2 identical over 7 bases. Unmatched junction bases numbered 5, after V lost 4 bases and J lost 1 base. The CDR3 contains 15 residues. CDR1 and CDR2 (germline): MNHEY, SMNVEV (reference sequence). CDR3 sequence: CASSSWGGGTDTQYF. The CDR3 nucleotides are TGTGCCAGCAGTTCCTGGGGAGGGGGCACAGATACGCAGTATTTT.

J is TRBJ2-1 and V is TRBV9, with D possibly TRBD2 on 5 matching bases. The germline CDR1 and CDR2 sequences are SGDLS and YYNGEE. V lost 3 bases and J 0 bases, leaving 13 bases between the germline ends. The CDR3 spans 16 residues. The CDR3 DNA reads TGTGCCAGCAGCGCACGGGGTCTGAGCTCCTACAATGAGCAGTTCTTC. Residues: CASSARGLSSYNEQFF.

V usage is TRBV11-2 and J usage is TRBJ1-4; D unclear. Looked up from germline, CDR1 is SGHAT and CDR2 is FQNNGV. The length of the CDR3 is 12 residues. Trimming took 1 base from V and 5 from J, leaving 2 bases between them. The CDR3 bases are TGTGCCAGCAGCTTAGCAAATGAAAAACTGTTTTTT. Its translation is CASSLANEKLFF.

In this sample, this clone turned up a few times. The rearrangement uses TRBV19 and TRBJ2-5; 9 nucleotides agree with TRBD2. From germline, CDR1 is LNHDA and CDR2 SQIVND (reference sequence). With V trimmed by 0 bases and J by 9 bases, 11 bases remained unmatched. The CDR3 totals 16 residues. The CDR3 bases are TGTGCCAGTAGTATAGACCACCTAGCGGGAACAAGGGCCCAGTACTTC. Translated, it gives CASSIDHLAGTRAQYF.

The V call is TRBV5-1, the J call TRBJ2-7, with D possibly matching TRBD1 (6 bases). Germline V gene sequence: CDR1 SGHRS, CDR2 YFSETQ. The germline V and J ends were trimmed by 7 bases and 5 bases, with 16 bases remaining between them. CDR3 length equals 13 residues. CDR3 region: CASRQQGLDEQYF. CDR3 DNA: TGCGCCAGCCGCCAGCAGGGGCTCGACGAGCAGTACTTC.

This clone appeared once. DNA of the CDR3: TGTGCCAGCAGCCGACCCAGGGGCCCGTACCAAGAGACCCAGTACTTC. Its translation is CASSRPRGPYQETQYF. The gene calls are TRBV28 and TRBJ2-5; a possible D gene is TRBD1 (6 bases). V dropped 6 bases and J dropped 0 bases, with 17 bases sitting between them. This CDR3 has 16 residues. Germline lookup yields CDR1 MDHEN and CDR2 SYDVKM. Full variable domain (rest looked up from reference TRBV28 and TRBJ2-5): DVKVTQSSRYLVKRTGEKVFLECVQDMDHENMFWYRQDPGLGLRLIYFSYDVKMKEKGDIPEGYSVSREKKERFSLILESASTNQTSMYLCASSRPRGPYQETQYFGPGTRLLVL.

The chain couples TRBV5-1 to TRBJ2-5, with D unclear. This CDR3 spans 14 amino acids. CDR1 SGHRS and CDR2 YFSETQ come from the germline V gene. V lost 1 base, J lost 3 bases, and 10 bases lay in between. CDR3 residues: CASSLNYRKETQYF. As DNA, the CDR3 is TGCGCCAGCAGCTTGAACTACCGAAAAGAGACCCAGTACTTC.

This clone was detected ten times or more. The chain has TRBV5-1 and TRBJ2-1; 9 bases are a match to TRBD2. After removal of 0 bases from V and 2 bases from J, the junction contained 3 bases not matched to a gene. The CDR3 runs to 16 residues. Germline loops: CDR1 SGHRS, CDR2 YFSETQ. The CDR3 protein is CASSLEVAGAYNEQFF. The CDR3 region has the DNA TGCGCCAGCAGCTTGGAGGTAGCGGGGGCCTACAATGAGCAGTTCTTC.

The chain joins TRBV7-9 to TRBJ1-5; D is perhaps TRBD1 (6 bases). Trimming cost V 5 bases and J 0 bases, with 11 bases left between them. CDR3 length equals 15 residues. Germline CDR1 and CDR2: SEHNR and FQNEAQ (reference sequence). This chain's CDR3 is CASSTTGTSNQPQHF. CDR3 bases: TGTGCCAGCAGCACCACAGGGACTAGCAATCAGCCCCAGCATTTT.

This clone was seen once. The gene calls are TRBV20-1 and TRBJ2-1; the D gene is possibly TRBD1 (6 bases). Trimming cost V 0 bases and J 9 bases, with 6 bases left between them. The length of the CDR3 is 11 residues. Per the germline V gene, CDR1 is DFQATT and CDR2 is SNEGSKA (reference sequence). CDR3 residues: CSAREQGEQFF. CDR3 DNA sequence: TGCAGTGCTAGAGAACAGGGTGAGCAGTTCTTC.

The genes are TRBV18 and TRBJ1-4; 8 nucleotides match TRBD1. The V segment lost 1 base and the J segment 6 bases; nucleotides outside the gene matches: 4. The CDR3 consists of 15 residues. Germline V gives CDR1 KGHSH, CDR2 LQKENI. The CDR3 here is CASSPQETGDEKLFF. The CDR3 nucleotides are TGTGCCAGCTCACCACAGGAGACAGGGGATGAAAAACTGTTTTTT. The whole variable domain, filled in from reference TRBV18 and TRBJ1-4, reads NAGVMQNPRHLVRRRGQEARLRCSPMKGHSHVYWYRQLPEEGLKFMVYLQKENIIDESGMPKERFSAEFPKEGPSILRIQQVVRGDSAAYFCASSPQETGDEKLFFGSGTQLSVL.

The genes are TRBV30 and TRBJ1-5; 8 positions agree with TRBD1. The CDR3 is 16 residues long. Trimming cost V 2 bases and J 2 bases; bases outside gene matches: 8. Germline V gene data show CDR1 as GTSNPN and CDR2 as SVGIG (reference sequence). CDR3: CAWSTPKDRGNQPQHF. CDR3 DNA sequence: TGTGCCTGGAGTACGCCTAAGGACAGGGGCAATCAGCCCCAGCATTTT.

The rearrangement joins TRBV5-1 to TRBJ2-7; 11 positions match TRBD2. Germline CDR1 SGHRS, CDR2 YFSETQ. The CDR3 contains 17 residues. V trimming: 4 bases; J trimming: 3 bases; junction bases outside the gene matches: 12. CDR3: CASSLGTSGGGVYEQYF. In DNA form, the CDR3 reads TGCGCCAGCAGCCTCGGGACTAGCGGAGGGGGGGTCTACGAGCAGTACTTC.

The V gene is TRBV4-2, the J gene TRBJ2-1, with 15 bases identical to TRBD2. Germline V gives CDR1 LGHNA, CDR2 YNFKEQ. The V and J ends lost 8 bases and 6 bases, in that order; junction bases with no gene match: 8. The CDR3 is 16 amino acids. CDR3 sequence reads: CASRTSGRASGNEQFF. In DNA form, the CDR3 reads TGTGCCAGCCGGACTAGCGGGAGGGCTTCGGGCAATGAGCAGTTCTTC.

V gene TRBV27 combines with J gene TRBJ2-3; 7 bases line up with TRBD2. With 1 base clipped from V and 0 bases from J, the junction kept 4 bases outside the gene matches. The germline CDR1 and CDR2 sequences are MNHEY and SMNVEV (reference sequence). This CDR3 is built from 16 residues. CDR3 in amino acids: CASSLFPSGSTDTQYF. In DNA form, the CDR3 reads TGTGCCAGCAGTTTATTCCCTAGCGGAAGCACAGATACGCAGTATTTT.

The CDR3 DNA reads as TGCGCCAGCAGCGCCGTAGGGACAGGGCAAGAGACCCAGTACTTC. Protein sequence: CASSAVGTGQETQYF. The chain is built from TRBV5-1 and TRBJ2-5; 9 nucleotides align to TRBD1. The ends lost 4 bases at V and 2 bases at J; junction bases unmatched: 6. The CDR3 consists of 15 residues. CDR1 is SGHRS, CDR2 YFSETQ, per germline.

This clone was detected a few times. The chain has TRBV30 and TRBJ2-1, with TRBD2 identical over 8 bases. The trim removed 7 bases at V and 0 bases at J, leaving 14 bases unmatched. The CDR3 is made up of 17 amino acids. Per the germline V gene, CDR1 is GTSNPN and CDR2 is SVGIG (reference sequence). CDR3 nucleotide sequence: TGTGCCTCAAGGATACTAGCGGACTGGAGCTCCTACAATGAGCAGTTCTTC. It encodes CASRILADWSSYNEQFF.

The rearrangement links TRBV6-1 to TRBJ2-7; TRBD2 matches at 13 bases. In germline, CDR1 is MNHNS, CDR2 SASEGT. This CDR3 has 15 amino acids. V dropped 2 bases and J dropped 5; count of bases not matched to a gene: 3. The CDR3 DNA follows: TGTGCCAGCAGTGAAACTAGCGGGAGGGCCGACGAGCAGTACTTC. It specifies CASSETSGRADEQYF.

The V call is TRBV7-9, the J call TRBJ2-3, with 7 bases lining up with TRBD2. The J segment lost 2 bases and the V segment lost 8 bases, leaving 7 bases of the junction unmatched. The CDR3 contains 14 residues. The germline V gene encodes CDR1 SEHNR and CDR2 FQNEAQ (reference sequence). CDR3 protein: CASERDVNTDTQYF. The CDR3 DNA reads TGTGCCAGCGAGCGGGATGTAAACACAGATACGCAGTATTTT.